The 4 T cell receptor beta chains below all came from one sample that was sequenced in a study of blood T cell repertoires in COVID-19. Profiled with immunoSEQ multiplex PCR; TCRdb holds only in-frame clones, not every one. The sample holds about 70,000 clones; roughly 86% are singletons and the top ten take approximately 12%. Sample: peripheral blood. The receptor source for this set is a human donor in a cohort sampled during active COVID-19.

The chain joins TRBV11-1 to TRBJ1-4; a weak D match, TRBD1 (6 bases). Germline values: CDR1 SGHAT, CDR2 FQDESV (reference sequence). V shed 5 bases and J shed 6 bases, with 10 bases lying between them. The CDR3 contains 13 residues. CDR3 DNA sequence: TGTGCCAGCAGCGACAGGTTGCATGAAAAACTGTTTTTT. Its protein product is CASSDRLHEKLFF.

CDR3: CASSSLQGDGTDTQYF. The CDR3 coding sequence is TGTGCCAGCAGCTCCCTACAGGGAGACGGCACAGATACGCAGTATTTT. V gene TRBV7-8 combines with J gene TRBJ2-3, with D maybe TRBD1 (6 bases). The CDR3 covers 16 residues. Trimming took 4 bases from V and 1 from J, leaving 15 bases between them. CDR1 is SGHVS, CDR2 FQNEAQ, per germline. Full variable domain (rest looked up from reference TRBV7-8 and TRBJ2-3): GAGVSQSPRYKVAKRGQDVALRCDPISGHVSLFWYQQALGQGPEFLTYFQNEAQLDKSGLPSDRFFAERPEGSVSTLKIQRTQQEDSAVYLCASSSLQGDGTDTQYFGPGTRLTVL.

The V call is TRBV7-2, the J call TRBJ2-5; D is possibly TRBD2 (5 bases). CDR1 and CDR2 from the germline V gene are SGHTA and FQGNSA. This CDR3 comprises 12 residues. The V end lost 5 bases, the J end lost 9 bases, and 13 bases lay between the germline ends. In nucleotides, the CDR3 is TGTGCCAGCAGCCGGGAATACTCGGCCCAGTACTTC. This encodes CASSREYSAQYF.

With regard to this clone: The junction shows a germline mismatch at one end, possibly a read error. The rearrangement uses TRBV10-3 and TRBJ2-2; TRBD1 matches 10 bases. Germline V gene sequence: CDR1 ENHRY, CDR2 SYGVKD. The CDR3 totals 17 residues. The DNA of the CDR3 is TGTACCATCAGGCCCCGGACAGGGGGACAGGACACCGGGGAGCTGTTTTTT. It yields the protein CTIRPRTGGQDTGELFF.